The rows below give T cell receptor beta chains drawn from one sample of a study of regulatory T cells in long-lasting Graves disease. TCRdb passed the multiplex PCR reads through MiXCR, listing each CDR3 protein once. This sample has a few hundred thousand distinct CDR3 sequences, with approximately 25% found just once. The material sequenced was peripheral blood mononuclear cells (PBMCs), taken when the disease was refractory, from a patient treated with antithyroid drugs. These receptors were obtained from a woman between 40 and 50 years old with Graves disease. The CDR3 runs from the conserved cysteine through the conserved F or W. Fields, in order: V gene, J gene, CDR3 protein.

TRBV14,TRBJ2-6,CASSQREDGANVLTF
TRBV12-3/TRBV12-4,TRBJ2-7,CASSSSGNYEQYF
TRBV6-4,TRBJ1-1,CASSDGGTAFF
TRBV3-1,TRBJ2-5,CASSHSSASDQETQYF
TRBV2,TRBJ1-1,CASSEGTEAFF
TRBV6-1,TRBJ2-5,CASSANTGGYETQYF
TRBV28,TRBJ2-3,CASSSPRWKSTDTQYF
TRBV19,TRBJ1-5,CASSIRGQGIADGNQPQHF
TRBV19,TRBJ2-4,CASSIVAGLAKNIQYF
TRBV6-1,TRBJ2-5,CASVGTGGAETQYF
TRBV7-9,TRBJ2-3,CASSSGTGGTDTQYF
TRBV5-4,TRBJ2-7,CASSAAGAGLAGTYEQYF
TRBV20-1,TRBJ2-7,CSAGLAGVYEQYF
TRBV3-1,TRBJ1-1,CASSPYYGTEAFF